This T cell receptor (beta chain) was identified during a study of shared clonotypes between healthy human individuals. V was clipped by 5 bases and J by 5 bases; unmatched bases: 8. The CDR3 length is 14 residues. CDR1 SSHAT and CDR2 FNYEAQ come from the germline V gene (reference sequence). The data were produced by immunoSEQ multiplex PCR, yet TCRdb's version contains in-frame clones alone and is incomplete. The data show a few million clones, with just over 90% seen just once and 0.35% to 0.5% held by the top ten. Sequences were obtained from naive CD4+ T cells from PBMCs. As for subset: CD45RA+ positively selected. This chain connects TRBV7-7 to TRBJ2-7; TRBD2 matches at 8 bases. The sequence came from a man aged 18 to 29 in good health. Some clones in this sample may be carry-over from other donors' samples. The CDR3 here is CASSTGTSINEQYF. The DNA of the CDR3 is TGTGCCAGCAGCACCGGGACTAGTATCAACGAGCAGTACTTC. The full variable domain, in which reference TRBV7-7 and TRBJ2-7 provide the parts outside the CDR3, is GAGVSQSPRYKVTKRGQDVTLRCDPISSHATLYWYQQALGQGPEFLTYFNYEAQPDKSGLPSDRFSAERPEGSISTLTIQRTEQRDSAMYRCASSTGTSINEQYFGPGTRLTVT.